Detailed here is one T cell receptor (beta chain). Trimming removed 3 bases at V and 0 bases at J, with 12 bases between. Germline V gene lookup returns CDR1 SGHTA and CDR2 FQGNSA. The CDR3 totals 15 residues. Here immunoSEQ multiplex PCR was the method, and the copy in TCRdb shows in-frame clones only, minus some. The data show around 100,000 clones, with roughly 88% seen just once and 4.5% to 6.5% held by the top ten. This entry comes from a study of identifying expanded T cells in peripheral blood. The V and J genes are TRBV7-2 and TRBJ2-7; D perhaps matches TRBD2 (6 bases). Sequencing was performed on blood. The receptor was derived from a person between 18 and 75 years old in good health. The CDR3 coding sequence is TGTGCCAGCAGCTTTGGGGAGGTCCTCTCCTACGAGCAGTACTTC. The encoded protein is CASSFGEVLSYEQYF.